The subject of this entry is one TCR beta chain. Profiled with immunoSEQ multiplex PCR; TCRdb holds only in-frame clones, not every one. Altogether about 110,000 clones are present, 70% to 90% being singletons, with the ten largest covering around 4.4%. Germline trimming cut 0 bases from V and 1 base from J; bases unmatched to any gene: 10. Germline V gene lookup returns CDR1 SGHAT and CDR2 FQNNGV. The CDR3 length is 18 residues. This record belongs to a study of blood T cell repertoires in COVID-19. The rearrangement joins TRBV11-2 to TRBJ2-5; 8 nucleotides align to TRBD2. The specimen sequenced was peripheral blood. The clonotype comes from a human donor in a cohort sampled during active COVID-19. The CDR3 bases are TGTGCCAGCAGCTTAGACCGGACTAGCTGGGGGGCCCAAGAGACCCAGTACTTC. It codes for CASSLDRTSWGAQETQYF.